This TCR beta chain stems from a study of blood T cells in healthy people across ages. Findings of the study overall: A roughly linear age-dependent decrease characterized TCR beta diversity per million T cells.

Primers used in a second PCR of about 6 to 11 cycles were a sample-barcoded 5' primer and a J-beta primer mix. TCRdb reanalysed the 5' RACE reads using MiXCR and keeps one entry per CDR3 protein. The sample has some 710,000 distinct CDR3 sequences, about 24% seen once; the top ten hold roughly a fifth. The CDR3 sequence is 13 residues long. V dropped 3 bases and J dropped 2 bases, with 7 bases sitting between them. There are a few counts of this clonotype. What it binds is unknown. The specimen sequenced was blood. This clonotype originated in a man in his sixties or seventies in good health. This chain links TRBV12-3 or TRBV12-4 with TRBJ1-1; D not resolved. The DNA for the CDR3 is TGTGCCAGCAGTTTTGCGGATAACACTGAAGCTTTCTTT. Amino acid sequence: CASSFADNTEAFF.